The present TCR beta chain was sequenced within a study of CXCR3-negative and CXCR3-positive naive CD8 T cells. Overall study findings and caveats: High diversity, comparable across both naive subsets, contrasted with much lower diversity in memory CD8+ cells. CXCR3-positive naive cells carried more hydrophobic TRB CDR3s than CXCR3-negative naive cells did.

Points on this clonotype: Antigen: not known.

TRB cDNA was prepared as libraries by UMI-labeled 5' RACE. Following a re-call of the 5' RACE reads, TCRdb has one entry per CDR3 protein and lacks DNA. The listing records some 140,000 distinct CDR3 sequences. Per germline, CDR1 SQVTM and CDR2 ANQGSEA. The CDR3 loop spans 13 amino acids. Sorting yielded triplicates of about 300,000 cells for each CD8+ T cell subset. CD45RO-CCR7+CD27+CD95- characterized naive CD8+ T cells. V and J are TRBV29-1 and TRBJ1-2. What was sequenced was naive CXCR3+ CD8+ T cells from blood. The sample's subset: CD45RO-CCR7+CD27+CD95- naive CD8+ T cells expressing CXCR3 (TNR3+). The source of this sequence is a human donor in good health. Some clones in this sample may be carry-over from other donors' samples. The CDR3 region is CSVVGGETYGYTF.